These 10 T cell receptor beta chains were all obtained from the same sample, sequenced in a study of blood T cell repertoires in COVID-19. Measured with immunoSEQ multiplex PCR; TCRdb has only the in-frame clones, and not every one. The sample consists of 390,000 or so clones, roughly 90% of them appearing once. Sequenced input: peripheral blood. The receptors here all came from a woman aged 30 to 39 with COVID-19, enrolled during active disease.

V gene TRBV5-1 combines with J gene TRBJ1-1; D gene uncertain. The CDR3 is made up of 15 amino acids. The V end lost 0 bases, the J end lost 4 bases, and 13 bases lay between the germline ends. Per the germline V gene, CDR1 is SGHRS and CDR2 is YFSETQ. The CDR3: CASSLVGNPSTEAFF. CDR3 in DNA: TGCGCCAGCAGCTTGGTCGGGAACCCATCCACTGAAGCTTTCTTT.

In nucleotides, the CDR3 is TGCAGTGCTGGGAGGGCGGAGACCCAGTACTTC. Its protein product is CSAGRAETQYF. J is TRBJ2-5 and V is TRBV20-1; 7 nucleotides line up with TRBD2. V lost 5 bases and J lost 5; bases outside the gene matches: 2. There are 11 residues in the CDR3. Germline assignment: CDR1 DFQATT and CDR2 SNEGSKA (reference sequence).

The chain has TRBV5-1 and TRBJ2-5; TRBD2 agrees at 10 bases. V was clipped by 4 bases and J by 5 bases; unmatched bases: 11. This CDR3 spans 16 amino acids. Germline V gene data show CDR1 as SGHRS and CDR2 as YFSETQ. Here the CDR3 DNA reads TGCGCCAGCAGCAACCAACTACTAGCGGGACTGGAGACCCAGTACTTC. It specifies CASSNQLLAGLETQYF.

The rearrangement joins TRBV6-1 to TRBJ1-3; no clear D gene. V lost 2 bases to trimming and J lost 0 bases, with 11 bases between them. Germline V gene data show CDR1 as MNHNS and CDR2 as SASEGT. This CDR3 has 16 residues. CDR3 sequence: CASSERSRSSGNTIYF. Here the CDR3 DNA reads TGTGCCAGCAGTGAACGGAGTAGGAGCTCTGGAAACACCATATATTTT.

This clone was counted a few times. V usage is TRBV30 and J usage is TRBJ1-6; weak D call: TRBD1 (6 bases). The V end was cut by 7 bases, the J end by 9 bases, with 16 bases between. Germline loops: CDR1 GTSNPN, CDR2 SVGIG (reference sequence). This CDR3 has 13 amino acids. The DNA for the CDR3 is TGTGCCTTGGAACTGGGGGCGGGTTCACCCCTCCACTTT. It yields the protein CALELGAGSPLHF.

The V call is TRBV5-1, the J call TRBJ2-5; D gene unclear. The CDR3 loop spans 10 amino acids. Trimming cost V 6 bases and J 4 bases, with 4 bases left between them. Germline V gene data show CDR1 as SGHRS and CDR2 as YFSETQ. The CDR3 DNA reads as TGCGCCAGCACAGGAGAGACCCAGTACTTC. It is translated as CASTGETQYF.

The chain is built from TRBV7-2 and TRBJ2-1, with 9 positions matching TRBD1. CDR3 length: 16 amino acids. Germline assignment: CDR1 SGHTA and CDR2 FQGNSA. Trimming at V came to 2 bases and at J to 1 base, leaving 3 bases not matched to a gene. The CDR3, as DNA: TGTGCCAGCAGCTTAACGGGACAGGGATCCTACAATGAGCAGTTCTTC. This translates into CASSLTGQGSYNEQFF.

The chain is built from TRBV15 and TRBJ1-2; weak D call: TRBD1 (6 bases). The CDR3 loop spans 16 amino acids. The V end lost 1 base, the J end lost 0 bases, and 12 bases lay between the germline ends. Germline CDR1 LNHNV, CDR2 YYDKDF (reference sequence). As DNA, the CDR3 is TGTGCCACCAGCAGAGCCCTGGACAGAGCTAACTATGGCTACACCTTC. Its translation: CATSRALDRANYGYTF.

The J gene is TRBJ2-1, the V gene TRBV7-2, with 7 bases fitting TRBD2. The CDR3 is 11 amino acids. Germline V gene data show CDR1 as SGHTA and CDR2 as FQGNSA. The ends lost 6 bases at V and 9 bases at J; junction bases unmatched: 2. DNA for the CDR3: TGTGCCAGCAGAAGGGAGGGTGAGCAGTTCTTC. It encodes CASRREGEQFF.

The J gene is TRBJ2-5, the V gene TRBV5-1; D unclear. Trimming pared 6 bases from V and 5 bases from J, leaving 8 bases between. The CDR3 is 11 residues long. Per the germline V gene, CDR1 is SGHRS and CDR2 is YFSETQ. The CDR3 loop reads CASTDGETQYF. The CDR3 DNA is TGCGCCAGCACCGACGGGGAGACCCAGTACTTC.